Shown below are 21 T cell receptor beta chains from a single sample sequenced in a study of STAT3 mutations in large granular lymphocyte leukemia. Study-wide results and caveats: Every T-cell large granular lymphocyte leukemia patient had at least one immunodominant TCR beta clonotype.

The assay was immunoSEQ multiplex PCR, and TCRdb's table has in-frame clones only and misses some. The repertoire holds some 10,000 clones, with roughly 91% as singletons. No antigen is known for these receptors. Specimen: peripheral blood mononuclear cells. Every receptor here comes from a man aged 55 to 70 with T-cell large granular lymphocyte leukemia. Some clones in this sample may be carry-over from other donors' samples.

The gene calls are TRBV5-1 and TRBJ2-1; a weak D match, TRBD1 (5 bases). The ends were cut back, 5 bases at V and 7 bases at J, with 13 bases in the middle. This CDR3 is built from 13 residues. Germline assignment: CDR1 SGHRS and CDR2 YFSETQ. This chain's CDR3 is CASREGAGNEQFF. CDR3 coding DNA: TGCGCCAGCAGAGAAGGGGCCGGGAATGAGCAGTTCTTC.

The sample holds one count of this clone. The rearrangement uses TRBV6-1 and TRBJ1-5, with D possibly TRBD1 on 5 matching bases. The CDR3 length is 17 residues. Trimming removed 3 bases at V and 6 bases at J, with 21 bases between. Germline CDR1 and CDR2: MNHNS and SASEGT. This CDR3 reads CASSDYRITGGSQPQHF. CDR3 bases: TGTGCCAGCAGTGACTACCGAATTACAGGAGGAAGTCAGCCCCAGCATTTT.

The CDR3: CASSPRGGRNQPQHF. The DNA of the CDR3 is TGCGCCAGCAGCCCCCGAGGGGGCCGGAATCAGCCCCAGCATTTT. The chain carries TRBV4-1 and TRBJ1-5; 7 bases fit TRBD1. Germline CDR1 and CDR2: MGHRA and YSYEKL. The CDR3 contains 15 residues. V lost 4 bases to trimming and J lost 4 bases; unmatched junction nucleotides: 7.

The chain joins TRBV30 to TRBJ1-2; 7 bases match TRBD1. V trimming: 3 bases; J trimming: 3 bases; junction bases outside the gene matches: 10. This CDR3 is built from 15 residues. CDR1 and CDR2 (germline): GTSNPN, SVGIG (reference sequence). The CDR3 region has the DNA TGTGCCTGGAGCAGCGAAACAGGGGCCGACTATGGCTACACCTTC. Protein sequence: CAWSSETGADYGYTF.

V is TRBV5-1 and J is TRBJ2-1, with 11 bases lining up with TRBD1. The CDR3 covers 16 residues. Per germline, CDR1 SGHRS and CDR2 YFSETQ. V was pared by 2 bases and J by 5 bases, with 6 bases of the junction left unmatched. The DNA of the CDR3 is TGCGCCAGCAGCTTACGTTTGGGACAGGGGGACAATGAGCAGTTCTTC. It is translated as CASSLRLGQGDNEQFF.

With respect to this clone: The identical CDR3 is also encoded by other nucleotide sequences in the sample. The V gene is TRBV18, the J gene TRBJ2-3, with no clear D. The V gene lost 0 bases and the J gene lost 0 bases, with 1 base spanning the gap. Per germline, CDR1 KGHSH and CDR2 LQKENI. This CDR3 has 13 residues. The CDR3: CASSPPSTDTQYF. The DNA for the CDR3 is TGTGCCAGCTCACCACCGAGCACAGATACGCAGTATTTT.

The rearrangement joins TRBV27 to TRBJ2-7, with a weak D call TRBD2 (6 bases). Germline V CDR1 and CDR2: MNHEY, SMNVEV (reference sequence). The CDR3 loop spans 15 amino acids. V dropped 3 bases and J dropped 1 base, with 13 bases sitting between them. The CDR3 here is CASSFRDLRSYEQYF. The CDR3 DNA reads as TGTGCCAGCAGTTTCCGGGACTTACGGTCCTACGAGCAGTACTTC.

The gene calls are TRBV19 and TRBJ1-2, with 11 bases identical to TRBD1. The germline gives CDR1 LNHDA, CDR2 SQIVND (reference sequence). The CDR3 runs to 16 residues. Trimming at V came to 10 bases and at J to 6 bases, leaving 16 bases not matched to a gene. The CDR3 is CATNSRTGGWQDGYTF. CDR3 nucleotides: TGTGCCACCAACTCACGGACAGGGGGCTGGCAGGATGGCTACACCTTC. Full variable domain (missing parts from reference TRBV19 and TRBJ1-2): DGGITQSPKYLFRKEGQNVTLSCEQNLNHDAMYWYRQDPGQGLRLIYYSQIVNDFQKGDIAEGYSVSREKKESFPLTVTSAQKNPTAFYLCATNSRTGGWQDGYTFGSGTRLTVV.

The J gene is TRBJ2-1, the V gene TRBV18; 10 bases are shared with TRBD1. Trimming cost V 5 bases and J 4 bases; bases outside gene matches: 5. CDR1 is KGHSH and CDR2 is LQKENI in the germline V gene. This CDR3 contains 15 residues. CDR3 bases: TGTGCCAGCTCATCCCGGGACAGGGGTTACAATGAGCAGTTCTTC. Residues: CASSSRDRGYNEQFF.

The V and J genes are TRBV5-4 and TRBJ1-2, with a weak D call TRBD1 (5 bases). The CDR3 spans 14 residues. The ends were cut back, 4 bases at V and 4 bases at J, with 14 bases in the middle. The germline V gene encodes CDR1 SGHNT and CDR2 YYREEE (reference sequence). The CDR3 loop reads CASSMSEGLYGYTF. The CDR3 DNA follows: TGTGCCAGCAGCATGTCGGAGGGACTCTATGGCTACACCTTC.

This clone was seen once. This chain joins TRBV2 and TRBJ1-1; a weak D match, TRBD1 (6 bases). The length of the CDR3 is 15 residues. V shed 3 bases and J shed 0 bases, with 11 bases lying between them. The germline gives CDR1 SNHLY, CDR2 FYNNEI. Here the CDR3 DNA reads TGTGCCAGCAGTGACAGGGGAATAATGAACACTGAAGCTTTCTTT. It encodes CASSDRGIMNTEAFF.

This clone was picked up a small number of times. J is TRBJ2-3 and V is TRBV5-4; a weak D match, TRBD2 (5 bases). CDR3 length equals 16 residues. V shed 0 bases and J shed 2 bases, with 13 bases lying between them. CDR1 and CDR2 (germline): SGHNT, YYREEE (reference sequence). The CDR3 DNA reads TGTGCCAGCAGCTTGGGAGGAGCGGACTTCACAGATACGCAGTATTTT. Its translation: CASSLGGADFTDTQYF. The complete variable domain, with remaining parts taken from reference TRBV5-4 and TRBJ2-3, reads ETGVTQSPTHLIKTRGQQVTLRCSSQSGHNTVSWYQQALGQGPQFIFQYYREEENGRGNFPPRFSGLQFPNYSSELNVNALELDDSALYLCASSLGGADFTDTQYFGPGTRLTVL.

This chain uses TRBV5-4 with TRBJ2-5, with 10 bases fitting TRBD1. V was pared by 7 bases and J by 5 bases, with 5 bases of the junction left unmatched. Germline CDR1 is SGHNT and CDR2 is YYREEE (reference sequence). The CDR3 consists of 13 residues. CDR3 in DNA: TGTGCCAGCGGGACAGGGGTAGAGGAGACCCAGTACTTC. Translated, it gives CASGTGVEETQYF.

For the CDR3, the DNA is TGTGCCATCAGTGAGGGACTCTCTAACTATGGCTACACCTTC. Translated: CAISEGLSNYGYTF. This rearrangement joins TRBV10-3 to TRBJ1-2; no definite D call. Germline V gene data show CDR1 as ENHRY and CDR2 as SYGVKD. V gave up 2 bases and J gave up 0 bases, with 7 bases separating them. The CDR3 spans 14 residues.

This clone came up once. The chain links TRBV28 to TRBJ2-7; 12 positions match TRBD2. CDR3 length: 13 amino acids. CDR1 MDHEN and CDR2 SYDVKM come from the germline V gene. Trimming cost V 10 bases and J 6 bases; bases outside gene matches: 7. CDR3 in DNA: TGTGCCACCCTAGGACTAGCGGGAAGCGAGCAGTACTTC. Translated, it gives CATLGLAGSEQYF.

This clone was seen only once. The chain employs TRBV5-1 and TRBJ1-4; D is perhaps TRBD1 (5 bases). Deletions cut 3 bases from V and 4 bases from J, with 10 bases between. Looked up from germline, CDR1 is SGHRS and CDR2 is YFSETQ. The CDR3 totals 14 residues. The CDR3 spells CASSSGAYNEKLFF. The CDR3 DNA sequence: TGCGCCAGCAGCTCCGGGGCGTATAATGAAAAACTGTTTTTT.

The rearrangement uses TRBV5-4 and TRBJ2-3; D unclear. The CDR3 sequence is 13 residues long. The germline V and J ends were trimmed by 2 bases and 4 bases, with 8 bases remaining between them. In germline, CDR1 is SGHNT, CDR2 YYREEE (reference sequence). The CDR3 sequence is CASSFDRSDTQYF. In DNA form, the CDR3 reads TGTGCCAGCAGCTTTGACCGGTCAGATACGCAGTATTTT.

Here the CDR3 reads CASSFVPGIPGELFF. The CDR3 DNA reads as TGTGCCAGCAGTTTTGTTCCGGGGATCCCCGGGGAGCTGTTTTTT. The chain recombines TRBV27 with TRBJ2-2; a weak D match, TRBD2 (5 bases). CDR1 and CDR2 from the germline V gene are MNHEY and SMNVEV (reference sequence). The CDR3 spans 15 residues. V lost 3 bases and J lost 6, with 14 bases in between.

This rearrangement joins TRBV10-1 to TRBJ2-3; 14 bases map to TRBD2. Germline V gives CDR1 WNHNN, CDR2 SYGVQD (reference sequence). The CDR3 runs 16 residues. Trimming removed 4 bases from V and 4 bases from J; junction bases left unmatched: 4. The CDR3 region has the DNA TGCGCCAGCAGTGGGGGACTAGCGGGAGAAGCAGATACGCAGTATTTT. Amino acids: CASSGGLAGEADTQYF.

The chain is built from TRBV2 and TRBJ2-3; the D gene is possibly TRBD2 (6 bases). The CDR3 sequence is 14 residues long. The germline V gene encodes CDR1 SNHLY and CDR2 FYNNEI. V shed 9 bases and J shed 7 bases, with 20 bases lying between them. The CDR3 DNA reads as TGTGCCAGTAGCGGTAGCATCCTCGGGAATACGCAGTATTTT. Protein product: CASSGSILGNTQYF.

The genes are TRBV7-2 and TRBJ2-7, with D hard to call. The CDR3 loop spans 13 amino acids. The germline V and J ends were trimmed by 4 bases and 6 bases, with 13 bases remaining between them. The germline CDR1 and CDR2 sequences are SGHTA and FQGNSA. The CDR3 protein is CASSSGPRPEQYF. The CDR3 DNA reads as TGTGCCAGCAGCTCCGGGCCAAGACCCGAGCAGTACTTC.